This TCR beta chain was sequenced in a study of Ad26.COV2.S vaccination and SARS-CoV-2 variants. The wider study: Ad26.COV2.S shots went into the muscle once or twice, 56 days apart. Study-wide results and caveats: Vaccinees displayed broader spike-specific TCR repertoires than placebo recipients.

Germline V gene data show CDR1 as LGHDT and CDR2 as YNNKEL (reference sequence). J gave up 4 bases and V 5 bases, and 8 bases lay outside the gene matches. The CDR3 runs 16 residues. Note on this clone: Its antigen is undetermined.

The method was immunoSEQ multiplex PCR; TCRdb's version includes in-frame clones alone and lacks a portion of them. Of hundreds of thousands of clones in the sample, over 75% were seen once. Documented treatment: some 20 received Ad26.COV2.S at low or high dose, single or two shots; five or six received placebo; per-sample allocation not given. Day 63 after the first vaccine or placebo injection was the time point for sampling. Sequencing was performed on peripheral blood, taken in a trial of Ad26.COV2.S vaccine versus placebo. The chain has TRBV3-1 (or the pseudogene TRBV3-2) and TRBJ2-2, with TRBD2 matching over 9 bases. The sequence derives from a person aged 18-65 years who received the Ad26.COV2.S COVID-19 vaccine or a placebo. CDR3 residues: CASSKIAGVGTGELFF. For the CDR3, the DNA is TGTGCCAGCAGCAAGATAGCGGGAGTCGGCACCGGGGAGCTGTTTTTT.